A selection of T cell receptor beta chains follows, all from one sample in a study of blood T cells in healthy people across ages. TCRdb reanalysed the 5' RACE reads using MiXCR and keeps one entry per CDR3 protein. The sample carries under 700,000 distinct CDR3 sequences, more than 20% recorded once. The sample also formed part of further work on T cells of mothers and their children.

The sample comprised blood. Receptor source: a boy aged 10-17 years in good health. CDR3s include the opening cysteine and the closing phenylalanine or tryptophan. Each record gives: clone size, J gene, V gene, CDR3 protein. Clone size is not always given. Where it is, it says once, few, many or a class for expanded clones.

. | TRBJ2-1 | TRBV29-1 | CIIDGGGYNEQFF
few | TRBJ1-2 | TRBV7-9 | CASSLEAPGGEIANYGYTF
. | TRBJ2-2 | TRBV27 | CASSFFAGGNTGELFF
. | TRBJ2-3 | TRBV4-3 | CASTSERGSTDTQYF
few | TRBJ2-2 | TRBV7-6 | CASSLGQGDEANTGELFF
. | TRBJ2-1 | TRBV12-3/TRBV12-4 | CASRADRAINEQFF
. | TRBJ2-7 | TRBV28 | CASSFSGTFDYEQYF
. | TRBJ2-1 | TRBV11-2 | CASSLPGGTYNEQFF
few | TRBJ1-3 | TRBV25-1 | CASSEYPEVYSGNTIYF
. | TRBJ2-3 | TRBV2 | CASSRLAGPPDTQYF
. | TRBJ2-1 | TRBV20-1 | CSARYPTTYNEQFF
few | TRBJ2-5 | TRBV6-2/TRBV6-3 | CASSYGPSVKETQYF
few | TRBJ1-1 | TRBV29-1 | CSVEGRGRNTEAFF
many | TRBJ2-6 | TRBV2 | CASSESSGANVLTF
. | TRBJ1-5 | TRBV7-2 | CASSLAGAGFRNQPQHF
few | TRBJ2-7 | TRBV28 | CASYNEGRRNEQYF
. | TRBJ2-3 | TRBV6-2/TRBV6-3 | CASESSAGDTDTQYF
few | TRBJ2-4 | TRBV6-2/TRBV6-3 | CASSLTGTKNIQYF
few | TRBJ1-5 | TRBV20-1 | CSARVRTRQPQHF
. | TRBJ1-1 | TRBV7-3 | CASSLQGGNTEAFF
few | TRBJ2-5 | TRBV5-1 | CASRTGDSTQETQYF
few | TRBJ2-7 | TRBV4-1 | CASSQSGLAGGGFSEQYF
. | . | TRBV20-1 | CSARFMGYEQYF
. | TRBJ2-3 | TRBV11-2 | CASSRFPGRVTTDTQYF
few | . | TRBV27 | CASSFTGYEQYF
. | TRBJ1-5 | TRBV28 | CASSLFRSNQPQHF
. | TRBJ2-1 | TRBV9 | CASSGPGQGVNEQFF
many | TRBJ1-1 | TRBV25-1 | CASSDPGTGWQNTEAFF
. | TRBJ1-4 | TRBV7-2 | CASSSNRGQGTEKLFF
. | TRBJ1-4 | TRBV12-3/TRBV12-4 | CASSLEGSREKLFF
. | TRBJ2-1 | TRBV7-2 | CASSLPGTLYNEQFF
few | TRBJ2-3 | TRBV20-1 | CSAERVPSGTDTQYF
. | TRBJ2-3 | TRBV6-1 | CASREAGTGPDTQYF
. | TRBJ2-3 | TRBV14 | CASSRGQTSTDTQYF
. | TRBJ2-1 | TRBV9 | CASSPDDEQFF
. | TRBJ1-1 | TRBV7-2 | CASRRDRKTFF
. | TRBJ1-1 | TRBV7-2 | CASSPPAQRDEAFF
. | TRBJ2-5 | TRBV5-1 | CASRNRTSGGPYQEAQYF
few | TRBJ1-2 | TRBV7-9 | CAGSSSYGYTF
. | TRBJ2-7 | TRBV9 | CASSPPAAKWGEQYF
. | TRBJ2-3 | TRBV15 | CATSREGASGPVDTQYF
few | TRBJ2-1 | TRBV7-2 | CASSPNVKDNEQFF
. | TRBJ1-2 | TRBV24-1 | CATSSGGDYGYTF
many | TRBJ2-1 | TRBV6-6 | CASSLGAGLPYNEQFF
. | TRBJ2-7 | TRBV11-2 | CASSLDLAAEIYEQYF
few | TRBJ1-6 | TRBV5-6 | CASSFVDRGYNSPLHF
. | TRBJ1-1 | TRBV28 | CASKIGGGGLGTEAFF
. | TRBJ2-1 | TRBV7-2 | CASSYRTGRDEQFF
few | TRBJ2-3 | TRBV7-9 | CASSPPGGQVQYF
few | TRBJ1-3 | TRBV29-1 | CSVLTVFTFGNTIYF
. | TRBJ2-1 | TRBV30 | CAWSSGTGRHNEQFF
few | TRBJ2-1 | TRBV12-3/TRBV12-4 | CASSTTGTSGSFNEQFF
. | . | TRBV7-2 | CASSLRFGKETQYF
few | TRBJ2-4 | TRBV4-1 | CASSTRLALTTAKNIQYF
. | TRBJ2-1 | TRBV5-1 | CASSYRKDEQFF
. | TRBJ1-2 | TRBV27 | CATGTGSFYGYTF
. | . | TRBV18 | CASSPGQNNEQFF